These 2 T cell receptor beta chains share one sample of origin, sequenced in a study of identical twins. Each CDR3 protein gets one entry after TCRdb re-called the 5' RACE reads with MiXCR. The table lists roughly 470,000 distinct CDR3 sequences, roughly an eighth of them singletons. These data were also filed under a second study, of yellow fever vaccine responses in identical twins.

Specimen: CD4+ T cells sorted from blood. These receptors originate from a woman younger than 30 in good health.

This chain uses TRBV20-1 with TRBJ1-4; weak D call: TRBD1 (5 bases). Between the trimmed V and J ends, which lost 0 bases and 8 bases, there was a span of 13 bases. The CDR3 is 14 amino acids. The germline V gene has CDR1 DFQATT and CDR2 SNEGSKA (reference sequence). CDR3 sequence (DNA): TGCAGTGCTAGAGATCAGGGCAGCGGGGAAAAACTGTTTTTT. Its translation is CSARDQGSGEKLFF.

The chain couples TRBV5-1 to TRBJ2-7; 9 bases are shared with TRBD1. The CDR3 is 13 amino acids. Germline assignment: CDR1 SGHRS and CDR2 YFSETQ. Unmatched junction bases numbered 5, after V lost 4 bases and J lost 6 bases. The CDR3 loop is CASSPDRGGEQYF. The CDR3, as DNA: TGCGCCAGCAGCCCGGACAGGGGTGGCGAGCAGTACTTC.